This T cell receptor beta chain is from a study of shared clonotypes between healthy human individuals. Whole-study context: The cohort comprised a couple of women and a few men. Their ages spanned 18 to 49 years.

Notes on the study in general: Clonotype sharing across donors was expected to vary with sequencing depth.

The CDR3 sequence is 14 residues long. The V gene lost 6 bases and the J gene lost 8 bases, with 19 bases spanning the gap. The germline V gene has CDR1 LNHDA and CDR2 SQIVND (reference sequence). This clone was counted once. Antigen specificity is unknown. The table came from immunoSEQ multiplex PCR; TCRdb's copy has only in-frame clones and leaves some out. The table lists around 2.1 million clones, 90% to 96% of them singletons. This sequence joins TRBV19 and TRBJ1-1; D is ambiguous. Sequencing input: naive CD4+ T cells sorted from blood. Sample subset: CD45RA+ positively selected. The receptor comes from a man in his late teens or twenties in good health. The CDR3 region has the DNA TGTGCCAGTAGGCCCTCGGTCCCAACAAAAGAAGCTTTCTTT. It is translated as CASRPSVPTKEAFF.